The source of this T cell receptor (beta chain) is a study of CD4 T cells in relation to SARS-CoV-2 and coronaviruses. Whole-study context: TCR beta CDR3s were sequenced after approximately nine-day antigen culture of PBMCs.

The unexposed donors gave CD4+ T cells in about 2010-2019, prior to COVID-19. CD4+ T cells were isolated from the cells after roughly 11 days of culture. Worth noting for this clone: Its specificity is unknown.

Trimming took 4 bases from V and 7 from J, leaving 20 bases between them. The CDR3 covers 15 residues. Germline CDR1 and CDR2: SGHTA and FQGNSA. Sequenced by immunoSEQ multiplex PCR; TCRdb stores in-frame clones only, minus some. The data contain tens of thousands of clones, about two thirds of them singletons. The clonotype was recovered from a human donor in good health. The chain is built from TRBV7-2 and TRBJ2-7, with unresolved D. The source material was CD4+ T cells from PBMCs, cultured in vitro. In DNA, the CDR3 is TGTGCCAGCAGCTCCTTTAGTTCTCTCAACAAGGAGCAGTACTTC. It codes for CASSSFSSLNKEQYF.